The clone carrying this T cell receptor beta chain has ten or more counts. The target antigen is unknown. This record belongs to a study of T-cell memory formation after mild COVID-19. Study context: Among the donors, TCR clusters were largely specific to each donor.

Using its own MiXCR run on the 5' RACE reads, TCRdb lists one record per CDR3 protein. The sample shows roughly 250,000 distinct CDR3 sequences, 15% to 20% of them seen only once. CDR1 and CDR2 from the germline V gene are SGHRS and YFSETQ. The CDR3 sequence is 19 residues long. The V gene end was trimmed by 0 bases and the J gene end by 0 bases; junction bases not matched to a gene: 14. Regarding the study as a whole: For contracting clones, CD4+ ones sat mainly in CM and EM, CD8+ in EMRA. The second-wave clones peaking on day 37 were not confirmed as SARS-CoV-2-specific. Pre-infection memory contained some responding clones, which suggested that cross-reactive memory had joined.

Sequencing was done on a sample of PBMCs or a T cell subset sorted from them (not recorded which). The chain employs TRBV5-1 and TRBJ1-1, with 7 positions matching TRBD1. The origin of this receptor is a man aged 18 to 30 who had mild COVID-19 (a few samples of this study predate the infection). Cell type and time point are not known. The CDR3 sequence: CASSLGRRDSYLMNTEAFF. The CDR3 DNA reads TGCGCCAGCAGCTTGGGCCGACGGGACAGCTACCTCATGAACACTGAAGCTTTCTTT. The complete variable domain, with remaining parts taken from reference TRBV5-1 and TRBJ1-1, reads KAGVTQTPRYLIKTRGQQVTLSCSPISGHRSVSWYQQTPGQGLQFLFEYFSETQRNKGNFPGRFSGRQFSNSRSEMNVSTLELGDSALYLCASSLGRRDSYLMNTEAFFGQGTRLTVV.